This entry is about one TCR beta chain. Original processing methods: Cell counts per sample came from amplifying reference gene primers. Measured with immunoSEQ multiplex PCR; TCRdb has only the in-frame clones, and not every one. That table is the source of V, J and clone size, and D and trimming were worked out from the DNA. The sample lists 250,000 to 350,000 clones, approximately 86% occurring once. This record belongs to a study of blood T cell repertoires in COVID-19. With 5 bases clipped from V and 5 bases from J, the junction kept 13 bases outside the gene matches. Per germline, CDR1 SEHNR and CDR2 FQNEAQ (reference sequence). This CDR3 spans 17 amino acids.

The chain uses TRBV7-9 and TRBJ2-5, with 11 bases matching TRBD2. The sample taken for sequencing was peripheral blood. The TCR sequence derives from a woman under 40 who had recovered from COVID-19. This CDR3 reads CASSPVASGGPRETQYF. CDR3 nucleotide sequence: TGTGCCAGCAGCCCTGTAGCTAGCGGGGGGCCTCGTGAGACCCAGTACTTC.